This TCR beta chain is drawn from a study of T cells in localized non-small cell lung cancer. Germline V gene lookup returns CDR1 SNHLY and CDR2 FYNNEI. This CDR3 region has 13 residues. Trimming removed 6 bases at V and 6 bases at J, with 15 bases between. Clones were read by immunoSEQ multiplex PCR, and TCRdb kept only the in-frame ones, dropping some. The repertoire holds 53,000 or so clones, with around four fifths as singletons. The source of this sequence is a man aged 35-69 years with stage III lung adenocarcinoma. This sequence joins TRBV2 and TRBJ2-7, with a possible D match to TRBD1 (5 bases). Sequences were derived from peripheral blood mononuclear cells, sampled before any cancer treatment. The DNA of the CDR3 is TGTGCCAGCAGGGACATTCTGGGTTCCGAGCAGTACTTC. Amino acids: CASRDILGSEQYF.